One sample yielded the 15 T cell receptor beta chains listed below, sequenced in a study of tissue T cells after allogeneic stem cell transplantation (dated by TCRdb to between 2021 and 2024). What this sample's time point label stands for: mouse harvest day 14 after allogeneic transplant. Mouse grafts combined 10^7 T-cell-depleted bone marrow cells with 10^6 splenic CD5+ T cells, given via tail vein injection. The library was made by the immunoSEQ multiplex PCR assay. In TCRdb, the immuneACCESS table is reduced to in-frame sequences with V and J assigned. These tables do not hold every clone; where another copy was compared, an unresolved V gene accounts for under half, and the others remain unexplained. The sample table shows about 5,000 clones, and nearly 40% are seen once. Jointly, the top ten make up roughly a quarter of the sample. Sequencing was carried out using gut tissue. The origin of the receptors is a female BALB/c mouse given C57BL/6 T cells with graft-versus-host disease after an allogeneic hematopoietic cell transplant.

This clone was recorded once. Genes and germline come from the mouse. The sequenced CDR3 bases are TGTGCCAGCTCCTCCACAGAAGTCTTC. It specifies CASSSTEVF. The full CDR3 is CASSSTEVFF. The chain carries TRBV12-1 and TRBJ1-1; unclear D gene. The CDR3 end lies 1 residue beyond the end of the read and is filled in from the germline J gene. CDR1 is SGHSN and CDR2 is HYEKVE in the germline V gene. The CDR3 contains 10 residues. Between the trimmed V and J ends, which lost 4 bases and 4 bases, there was a span of 3 bases.

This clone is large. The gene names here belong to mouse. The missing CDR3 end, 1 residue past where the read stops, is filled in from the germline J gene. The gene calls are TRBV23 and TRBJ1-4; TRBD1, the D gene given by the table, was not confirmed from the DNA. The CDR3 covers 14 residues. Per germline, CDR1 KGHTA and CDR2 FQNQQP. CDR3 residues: CSSSSGTDNERLFF. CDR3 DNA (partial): TGCTCCAGCAGTTCCGGGACAGACAACGAAAGATTATTT.

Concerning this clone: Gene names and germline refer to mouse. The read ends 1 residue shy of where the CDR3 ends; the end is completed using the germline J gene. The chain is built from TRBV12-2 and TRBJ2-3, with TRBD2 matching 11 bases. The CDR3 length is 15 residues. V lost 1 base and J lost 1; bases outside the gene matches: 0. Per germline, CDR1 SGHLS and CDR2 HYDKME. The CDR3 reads CASSLDWGGAETLYF. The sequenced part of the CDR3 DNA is TGTGCCAGCTCTCTGGACTGGGGGGGTGCAGAAACGCTGTAT.

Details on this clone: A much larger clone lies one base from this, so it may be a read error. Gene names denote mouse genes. CDR3 loop: CACSTRLGRSYEQYF. Incomplete CDR3 DNA: TGTGCCTGCAGTACCCGACTGGGCCGATCCTATGAACAGTAC. This chain links TRBV13-3 with TRBJ2-7; 7 bases fit TRBD2. The read comes to an end 1 residue before the CDR3 does, leaving the germline J gene to fill in the end. Germline CDR1 and CDR2: NNHDY and SYVADS. The CDR3 spans 15 residues.

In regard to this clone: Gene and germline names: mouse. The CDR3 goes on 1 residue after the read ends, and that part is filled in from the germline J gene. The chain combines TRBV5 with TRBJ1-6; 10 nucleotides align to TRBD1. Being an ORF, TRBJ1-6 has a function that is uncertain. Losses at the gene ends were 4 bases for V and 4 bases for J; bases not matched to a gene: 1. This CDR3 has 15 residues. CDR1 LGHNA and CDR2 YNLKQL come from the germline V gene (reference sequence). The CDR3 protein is CASSRQGAYNSPLYF. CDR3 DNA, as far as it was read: TGTGCCAGCAGCCGACAGGGGGCTTATAATTCGCCCCTCTAC.

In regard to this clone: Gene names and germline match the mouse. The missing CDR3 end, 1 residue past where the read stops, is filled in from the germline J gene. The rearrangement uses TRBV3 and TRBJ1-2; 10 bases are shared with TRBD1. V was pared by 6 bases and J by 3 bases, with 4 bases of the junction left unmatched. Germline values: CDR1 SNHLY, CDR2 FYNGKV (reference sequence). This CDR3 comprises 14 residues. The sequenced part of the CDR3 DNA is TGTGCCAGCAGTCGACAGGGGGCGGACTCCGACTACACC. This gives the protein CASSRQGADSDYT. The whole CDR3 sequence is CASSRQGADSDYTF.

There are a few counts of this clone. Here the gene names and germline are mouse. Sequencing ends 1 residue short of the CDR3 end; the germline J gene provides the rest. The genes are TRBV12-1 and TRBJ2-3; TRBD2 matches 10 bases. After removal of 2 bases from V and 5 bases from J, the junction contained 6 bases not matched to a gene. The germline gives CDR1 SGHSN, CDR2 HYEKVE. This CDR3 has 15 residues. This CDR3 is CASSHSGTGVETLYF. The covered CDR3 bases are TGTGCCAGCTCTCACTCCGGGACTGGGGTAGAAACGCTGTAT.

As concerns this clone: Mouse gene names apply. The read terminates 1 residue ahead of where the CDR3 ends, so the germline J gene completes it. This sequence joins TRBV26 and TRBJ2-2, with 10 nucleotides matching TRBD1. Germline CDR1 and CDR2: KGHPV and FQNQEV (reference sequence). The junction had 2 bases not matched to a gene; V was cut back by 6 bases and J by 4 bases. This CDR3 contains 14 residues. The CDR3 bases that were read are TGTGCCAGCAGGCGGACAGGGGGCACCGGGCAGCTCTAC. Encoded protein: CASRRTGGTGQLY. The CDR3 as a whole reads CASRRTGGTGQLYF.

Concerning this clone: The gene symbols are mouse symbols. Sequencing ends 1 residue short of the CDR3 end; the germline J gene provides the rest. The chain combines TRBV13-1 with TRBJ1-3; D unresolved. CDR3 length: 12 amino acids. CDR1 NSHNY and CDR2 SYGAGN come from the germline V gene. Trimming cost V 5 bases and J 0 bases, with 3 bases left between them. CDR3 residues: CASRNSGNTLYF. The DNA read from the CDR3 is TGTGCCAGCAGGAATTCTGGAAATACGCTCTAT.

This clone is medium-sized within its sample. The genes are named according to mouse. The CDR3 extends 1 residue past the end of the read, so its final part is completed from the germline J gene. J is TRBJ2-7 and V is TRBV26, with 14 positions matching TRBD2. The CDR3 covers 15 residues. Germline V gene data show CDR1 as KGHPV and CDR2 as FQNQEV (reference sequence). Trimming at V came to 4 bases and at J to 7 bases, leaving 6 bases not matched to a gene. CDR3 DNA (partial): TGTGCCAGCAGTCCGGGACTGGGGGGGCGCGGGGAACAGTAC. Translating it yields CASSPGLGGRGEQY. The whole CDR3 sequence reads CASSPGLGGRGEQYF.

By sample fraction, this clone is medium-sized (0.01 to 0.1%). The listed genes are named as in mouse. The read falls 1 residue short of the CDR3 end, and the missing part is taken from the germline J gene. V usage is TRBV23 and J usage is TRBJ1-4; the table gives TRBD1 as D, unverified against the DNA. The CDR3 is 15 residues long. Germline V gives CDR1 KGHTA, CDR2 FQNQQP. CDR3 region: CSSSQSGRGDERLFF. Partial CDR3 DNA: TGCTCCAGCAGTCAATCTGGCAGGGGGGACGAAAGATTATTT.

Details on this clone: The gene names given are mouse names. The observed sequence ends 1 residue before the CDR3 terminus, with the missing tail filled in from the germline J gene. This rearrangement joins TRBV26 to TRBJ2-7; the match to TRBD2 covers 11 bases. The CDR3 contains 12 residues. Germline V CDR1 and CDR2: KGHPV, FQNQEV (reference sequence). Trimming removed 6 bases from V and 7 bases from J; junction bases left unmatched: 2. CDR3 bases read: TGTGCCAGCAGAGACTGGGGGGGGGAACAGTAC. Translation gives CASRDWGGEQY. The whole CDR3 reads CASRDWGGEQYF.

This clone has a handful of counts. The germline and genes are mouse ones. The DNA read from the CDR3 is TGTGCCAGCAGTCCAGGGGTTGAACAGTAC. Translating gives CASSPGVEQY. The full CDR3 protein reads CASSPGVEQYF. The chain links TRBV19 to TRBJ2-7, with D possibly TRBD1 on 6 matching bases. From the germline J gene comes the end of the CDR3, since the read stops 1 residue before it. The CDR3 loop spans 11 amino acids. Germline V gene lookup returns CDR1 FNHDT and CDR2 SITEND (reference sequence). The ends were cut back, 4 bases at V and 6 bases at J, with 8 bases in the middle.

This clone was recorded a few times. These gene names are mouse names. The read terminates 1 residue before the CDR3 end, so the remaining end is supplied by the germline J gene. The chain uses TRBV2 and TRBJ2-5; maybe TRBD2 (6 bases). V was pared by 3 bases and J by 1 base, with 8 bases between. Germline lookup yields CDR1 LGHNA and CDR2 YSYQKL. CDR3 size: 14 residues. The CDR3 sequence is CASSQWGYQDTQYF. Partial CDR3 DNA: TGTGCCAGCAGCCAGTGGGGGTACCAAGACACCCAGTAC.

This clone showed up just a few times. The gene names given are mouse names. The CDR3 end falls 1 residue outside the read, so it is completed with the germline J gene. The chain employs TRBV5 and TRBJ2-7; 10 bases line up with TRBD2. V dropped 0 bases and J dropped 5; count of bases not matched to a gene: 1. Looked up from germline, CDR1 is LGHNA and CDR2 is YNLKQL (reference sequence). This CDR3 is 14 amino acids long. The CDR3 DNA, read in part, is TGTGCCAGCAGCCAAGACTGGGGGGGCAATGAACAGTAC. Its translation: CASSQDWGGNEQY. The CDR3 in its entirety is CASSQDWGGNEQYF.